A single sample is the source of the 10 T cell receptor beta chains below, sequenced in a study of cytomegalovirus exposure and HLA in healthy donors. PCR was performed using 60 Vbeta and 13 Jbeta primers. Profiled with immunoSEQ multiplex PCR; TCRdb holds only in-frame clones, not every one. This sample carries 250,000 to 350,000 clones, about nine tenths of them seen once, and the ten largest clones take 3% to 4%. Sequenced sample: PBMCs. The receptors stem from a middle-aged man in good health and CMV-seropositive.

This clone was counted once. CDR3 amino acids: CASSTPGTSGRAVYEQYF. For the CDR3, the DNA is TGTGCCAGCAGCACCCCCGGGACTAGCGGGAGGGCGGTCTACGAGCAGTACTTC. V usage is TRBV7-2 and J usage is TRBJ2-7; the match to TRBD2 covers 16 bases. The germline V gene has CDR1 SGHTA and CDR2 FQGNSA. After removal of 5 bases from V and 3 bases from J, the junction contained 10 bases not matched to a gene. This CDR3 comprises 18 residues.

V and J are TRBV7-3 and TRBJ1-1; 8 bases agree with TRBD1. Germline V gene lookup returns CDR1 SGHTA and CDR2 FQGTGA. There are 15 residues in the CDR3. The V gene end was trimmed by 2 bases and the J gene end by 4 bases; junction bases not matched to a gene: 6. DNA of the CDR3: TGTGCCAGCAGCTTACTCGGACAGGGACGCACTGAAGCTTTCTTT. Translated: CASSLLGQGRTEAFF. Filled out from reference TRBV7-3 and TRBJ1-1, the complete variable domain reads GAGVSQTPSNKVTEKGKYVELRCDPISGHTALYWYRQSLGQGPEFLIYFQGTGAADDSGLPNDRFFAVRPEGSVSTLKIQRTERGDSAVYLCASSLLGQGRTEAFFGQGTRLTVV.

This chain's CDR3 is CASSYSASGSYEQYF. CDR3 DNA sequence: TGTGCCAGCAGTTACTCGGCTAGCGGTTCCTACGAGCAGTACTTC. The J gene is TRBJ2-5, the V gene TRBV6-6; 7 nucleotides match TRBD2. The assigned J gene may be wrong: the sequence end matches TRBJ2-7 better. Germline V gene data show CDR1 as MNHNY and CDR2 as SVGAGI (reference sequence). The CDR3 consists of 15 residues.

This sequence joins TRBV6-6 and TRBJ1-2; D may be TRBD1 (6 bases). Germline loops: CDR1 MNHNY, CDR2 SVGAGI (reference sequence). Trimming removed 5 bases from V and 0 bases from J, with 13 bases in between. The CDR3 has 15 residues. The CDR3 loop reads CASSLDRKANYGYTF. The CDR3 coding sequence is TGTGCCAGCAGTCTCGACAGGAAAGCTAACTATGGCTACACCTTC.

Remarks on this clone: This likely reflects a read error, since a far larger clone is one base away. This chain connects TRBV7-8 to TRBJ2-2, with no clear D. This CDR3 is built from 12 residues. Between the trimmed V and J ends, which lost 4 bases and 3 bases, there was a span of 3 bases. Germline loops: CDR1 SGHVS, CDR2 FQNEAQ. The CDR3 loop is CASSSDTGELFF. The CDR3 nucleotides read TGTGCCAGCAGCTCGGACACCGGGGAGCTGTTTTTT. The variable domain in full, completed from reference TRBV7-8 and TRBJ2-2, reads GAGVSQSPRYKVAKRGQDVALRCDPISGHVSLFWYQQALGQGPEFLTYFQNEAQLDKSGLPSDRFFAERPEGSVSTLKIQRTQQEDSAVYLCASSSDTGELFFGEGSRLTVL.

The gene calls are TRBV28 and TRBJ2-7; D call uncertain. V was shortened by 5 bases and J by 1 base, with 15 bases between the two germline ends. Germline V CDR1 and CDR2: MDHEN, SYDVKM. The CDR3 has 15 amino acids. As DNA, the CDR3 is TGTGCCAGCAGTCCCCCCCCGACACCATCCTACGAGCAGTACTTC. Its protein is CASSPPPTPSYEQYF.

The chain combines TRBV4-3 with TRBJ1-2; a weak D match, TRBD1 (5 bases). V lost 2 bases, J lost 8 bases, and 21 bases lay in between. This CDR3 contains 16 residues. The germline V gene encodes CDR1 LGHNA and CDR2 YSLEER. DNA for the CDR3: TGCGCCAGCAGCCAACGGGGAACGGGGGGGTTGTGGGGCTACACCTTC. It is translated as CASSQRGTGGLWGYTF.

This clone appeared a few times. The chain links TRBV6-5 to TRBJ1-4, with 10 bases aligning to TRBD1. Trimming took 6 bases from V and 7 from J; bases not matched to a gene: 5. Germline V gene data show CDR1 as MNHEY and CDR2 as SVGAGI. The CDR3 totals 14 residues. The CDR3 bases are TGTGCCAGCAGCCGGGGACAGGGGCGTGAAAAACTGTTTTTT. This encodes CASSRGQGREKLFF.

This clone was found a few times. The CDR3, as DNA: TGTGCCAGCAGTTATGTTGAGGATGAGCAGTTCTTC. It encodes CASSYVEDEQFF. The chain uses TRBV6-6 and TRBJ2-1; D remains ambiguous. Trimming took off 3 bases at V and 8 bases at J, with 8 bases between the two ends. This CDR3 contains 12 residues. CDR1 is MNHNY, CDR2 SVGAGI, per germline (reference sequence).

The gene calls are TRBV5-1 and TRBJ2-5, with 8 bases identical to TRBD2. Germline V CDR1 and CDR2: SGHRS, YFSETQ. Losses at the gene ends were 0 bases for V and 5 bases for J; bases not matched to a gene: 3. This CDR3 is 14 amino acids long. The CDR3 loop is CASSLAGGGETQYF. In nucleotides, the CDR3 is TGCGCCAGCAGCTTGGCCGGCGGGGGGGAGACCCAGTACTTC.